This entry describes one TCR beta chain. This sample stems from a study of T cell responses to AZD1222 COVID-19 vaccine. Clones were sequenced by immunoSEQ multiplex PCR, and TCRdb holds only the in-frame ones, with some missing. The sample contains under 95,000 clones, roughly 89% of which appear only once. V was pared by 5 bases and J by 6 bases, with 11 bases between. Germline CDR1 is SGHTA and CDR2 is FQGTGA. The length of the CDR3 is 13 residues. The chain carries TRBV7-3 and TRBJ2-1, with D perhaps matching TRBD1 (6 bases). The source material was peripheral blood, sampled 28 days after the second AZD1222 dose. This clonotype was obtained from an adult who received the AZD1222 COVID-19 vaccine. Here the CDR3 reads CASSAQGTNEQFF. The CDR3 coding sequence is TGTGCCAGCAGCGCACAGGGTACCAATGAGCAGTTCTTC.